Shown below are 3 T cell receptor beta chains from a single sample sequenced in a study of cytomegalovirus exposure and HLA in healthy donors. PCR employed 60 Vbeta and 13 Jbeta primers. Some clones are missing from TCRdb's copy, which holds only in-frame ones; the method was immunoSEQ multiplex PCR. The sample holds some 190,000 clones; around 76% are singletons and the top ten take about 2.5%. Sequencing used PBMCs. All receptors come from a woman between 25 and 40 years old in good health and CMV-seropositive.

This chain links TRBV4-3 with TRBJ2-7, with 7 bases that match TRBD2. Germline V gene lookup returns CDR1 LGHNA and CDR2 YSLEER. After removal of 1 base from V and 2 bases from J, the junction contained 8 bases not matched to a gene. This CDR3 comprises 16 residues. CDR3 bases: TGCGCCAGCAGCCAAGTCTGGGAGGGTTTTCCCTACGAGCAGTACTTC. It is translated as CASSQVWEGFPYEQYF.

The chain recombines TRBV28 with TRBJ2-5; TRBD2 might be the D (6 bases). The tail of the sequence fits TRBJ2-7 better, so the J call may be wrong. Germline V gene lookup returns CDR1 MDHEN and CDR2 SYDVKM. This CDR3 is built from 14 residues. In DNA, the CDR3 is TGTGCCAGCAATCCGCCGGGACTGATCTACGAGCAGTACTTC. Encoded protein: CASNPPGLIYEQYF.

The chain joins TRBV7-2 to TRBJ2-7; 7 nucleotides line up with TRBD1. Germline lookup yields CDR1 SGHTA and CDR2 FQGNSA. J lost 6 bases, V lost 3 bases, and 5 bases had no gene match. This CDR3 comprises 13 residues. The CDR3 DNA reads TGTGCCAGCAGCTTTGACAGGGCCCGCGAGCAGTACTTC. Its protein is CASSFDRAREQYF.